These 20 T cell receptor beta chains originate from one sample sequenced in a study of T cell clonality in common variable immunodeficiency. Clones were read by immunoSEQ multiplex PCR, and TCRdb kept only the in-frame ones, dropping some. Singletons are absent from the sample, which has roughly 55,000 clones. Sequencing was done on a sample of peripheral blood mononuclear cells. These TCRs come from a person aged 18 to 70 in good health.

This clone was counted many times. The CDR3 loop is CASSSVGTSNEQFF. Incomplete CDR3 DNA: TGTGCCAGCAGCTCCGTCGGGACTAGCAATGAG. The chain carries TRBV7-2 and TRBJ2-1; 8 nucleotides align to TRBD2. From the germline J gene comes the end of the CDR3, since the read stops 3 residues before it. In germline, CDR1 is SGHTA, CDR2 FQGNSA. V trimming: 4 bases; J trimming: 6 bases; junction bases outside the gene matches: 5. The CDR3 extends over 14 amino acids.

This clone was seen ten or more times. With the read ending 3 residues before the CDR3 end, the germline J gene is used to fill in that end. The J gene is TRBJ1-5, the V gene TRBV10-1; no reliable D call. Looked up from germline, CDR1 is WNHNN and CDR2 is SYGVQD (reference sequence). The CDR3 contains 16 residues. V was shortened by 7 bases and J by 0 bases, with 16 bases between the two germline ends. This CDR3 is CASIKEADYSNQPQHF. The part of the CDR3 DNA that was read is TGCGCCAGCATCAAAGAAGCAGACTATAGCAATCAGCCC.

This clone came up many times. The CDR3 end falls 3 residues outside the read, so it is completed with the germline J gene. The gene calls are TRBV28 and TRBJ2-5; D may be TRBD2 (6 bases). The CDR3 totals 15 residues. Germline V gene lookup returns CDR1 MDHEN and CDR2 SYDVKM. Between the trimmed V and J ends, which lost 3 bases and 3 bases, there was a span of 14 bases. The chain's CDR3 is CASSFRRPGEETQYF. The CDR3 bases that were read are TGTGCCAGCAGTTTCCGGAGGCCGGGGGAAGAGACC.

This clone was counted at least ten times. The read terminates 3 residues ahead of where the CDR3 ends, so the germline J gene completes it. This sequence joins TRBV5-1 and TRBJ2-5; D is unresolved. Germline assignment: CDR1 SGHRS and CDR2 YFSETQ. V lost 2 bases and J 1 base, leaving 15 bases between the germline ends. The CDR3 consists of 16 residues. This CDR3 reads CASSLRAARFQETQYF. Incomplete CDR3 DNA: TGCGCCAGCAGCTTAAGAGCAGCTAGGTTCCAAGAGACC.

This clone was counted at least ten times. Read sequence stops 3 residues before the CDR3 end, and the germline J gene provides the missing end. This chain connects TRBV15 to TRBJ1-4, with no clear D. The CDR3 runs 13 residues. The ends were cut back, 7 bases at V and 6 bases at J, with 12 bases in the middle. Germline V gene data show CDR1 as LNHNV and CDR2 as YYDKDF (reference sequence). Incomplete CDR3 DNA: TGTGCCACCAAGGCAGGAGTGGATGAAAAA. Protein product: CATKAGVDEK. The whole CDR3 region reads CATKAGVDEKLFF.

This clone occurred many times. The CDR3 is cut off 3 residues early in the read; its end comes from the germline J gene. The chain is built from TRBV18 and TRBJ1-2; TRBD1 matches at 8 bases. Unmatched junction bases numbered 13, after V lost 3 bases and J lost 4 bases. The germline V gene has CDR1 KGHSH and CDR2 LQKENI. This CDR3 spans 17 amino acids. The CDR3 DNA, read in part, is TGTGCCAGCTCACCTCAGGGGGCCGACGCAGGGATCTATGGC. This sequence encodes CASSPQGADAGIYG. The full CDR3 is CASSPQGADAGIYGYTF.

This clone was seen many times. The CDR3 end falls 3 residues outside the read, so it is completed with the germline J gene. The rearrangement joins TRBV7-7 to TRBJ2-5; TRBD1 aligns across 10 bases. The V gene's germline CDR1 is SSHAT and CDR2 FNYEAQ (reference sequence). Unmatched junction bases numbered 4, after V lost 5 bases and J lost 1 base. This CDR3 contains 15 residues. This chain's CDR3 is CASSAGQGTQETQYF. Partial CDR3 DNA: TGTGCCAGCAGCGCGGGACAGGGGACCCAAGAGACC.

This clone appeared many times. The read terminates 3 residues before the CDR3 end, so the remaining end is supplied by the germline J gene. This chain connects TRBV20-1 to TRBJ1-1, with unresolved D. V gave up 3 bases and J gave up 6 bases, with 11 bases separating them. CDR1 and CDR2 (germline): DFQATT, SNEGSKA (reference sequence). CDR3 size: 12 residues. The sequenced CDR3 bases are TGCAGTGCTAGCGGCTGGGCCGCTGAA. Amino acids: CSASGWAAE. The full CDR3 protein reads CSASGWAAEAFF.

Only a few counts were recorded for this clone. The read terminates 3 residues before the CDR3 end, so the remaining end is supplied by the germline J gene. The V and J genes are TRBV2 and TRBJ1-6; D is unclear. V gave up 7 bases and J gave up 6 bases, with 10 bases separating them. CDR1 and CDR2 (germline): SNHLY, FYNNEI. The CDR3 sequence is 13 residues long. CDR3 sequence reads: CASNNNANSPLHF. The sequenced CDR3 bases are TGTGCCAGCAACAACAATGCTAATTCACCC.

This clone was seen many times. The read ends 3 residues shy of where the CDR3 ends; the end is completed using the germline J gene. V usage is TRBV30 and J usage is TRBJ1-3; TRBD1 is a possible D gene (6 bases). This CDR3 contains 15 residues. CDR1 is GTSNPN, CDR2 SVGIG, per germline (reference sequence). V was pared by 0 bases and J by 3 bases, with 12 bases between. The sequenced part of the CDR3 DNA is TGTGCCTGGAGTGTAAAAGGGACATATGGAAACACC. Encoded protein: CAWSVKGTYGNT. The CDR3, in full, reads CAWSVKGTYGNTIYF.

In its sample, this clone was seen many times. The read terminates 3 residues ahead of where the CDR3 ends, so the germline J gene completes it. J is TRBJ2-6 and V is TRBV20-1; D is unresolved. There are 13 residues in the CDR3. Germline loops: CDR1 DFQATT, CDR2 SNEGSKA (reference sequence). Trimming left V 2 bases short and J 1 base short, with 3 bases between. This CDR3 is CSARLSGANVLTF. The part of the CDR3 DNA that was read is TGCAGTGCTAGACTGTCTGGGGCCAACGTC.

In its sample, this clone was seen many times. The CDR3 end falls 3 residues outside the read, so it is completed with the germline J gene. This chain connects TRBV6-1 to TRBJ1-5; D remains ambiguous. Germline CDR1 MNHNS, CDR2 SASEGT. Trimming removed 4 bases from V and 1 base from J, with 11 bases in between. This CDR3 has 15 residues. Incomplete CDR3 DNA: TGTGCCAGCAGTGGGTCTTGGGCCAGCAATCAGCCC. It translates to CASSGSWASNQP. In full, the CDR3 reads CASSGSWASNQPQHF.

The sample holds many counts of this clone. The read is 3 residues too short to cover the CDR3 end, so that end is filled in from the germline J gene. The V gene is TRBV5-8, the J gene TRBJ2-1, with 11 positions matching TRBD2. This CDR3 has 15 residues. V lost 1 base, J lost 5 bases, and 2 bases stayed unmatched. CDR1 and CDR2 from the germline V gene are SGHTS and YDEGEE. Incomplete CDR3 DNA: TGTGCCAGCAGCTTGCCGGGACTAGCGGACAATGAG. Protein: CASSLPGLADNE. In full, the CDR3 is CASSLPGLADNEQFF.

This clone came up many times. The missing CDR3 end, 3 residues past where the read stops, is filled in from the germline J gene. The chain uses TRBV10-3 and TRBJ2-1, with 15 nucleotides matching TRBD2. J lost 6 bases, V lost 6 bases, and 6 bases had no gene match. There are 16 residues in the CDR3. Germline V gene lookup returns CDR1 ENHRY and CDR2 SYGVKD. The CDR3 DNA, read in part, is TGTGCCATCAGCTCCGCGGGACTAGCGGGAGGCAATGAG. This translates into CAISSAGLAGGNE. The entire CDR3 reads CAISSAGLAGGNEQFF.

This clone was detected many times. Read coverage stops 3 residues before the CDR3 terminus; the germline J gene supplies the remainder. The chain joins TRBV19 to TRBJ2-5, with 10 bases aligning to TRBD2. J lost 5 bases, V lost 3 bases, and 9 bases had no gene match. Per the germline V gene, CDR1 is LNHDA and CDR2 is SQIVND (reference sequence). There are 16 residues in the CDR3. This CDR3 is CASSMWGAGGPETQYF. The CDR3 bases that were read are TGTGCCAGTAGTATGTGGGGAGCGGGAGGGCCTGAGACC.

This clone showed up many times. The read finishes 3 residues shy of the CDR3 end, and the germline J gene is used to complete it. This chain connects TRBV28 to TRBJ2-1; TRBD2 is a possible D gene (6 bases). The germline V gene encodes CDR1 MDHEN and CDR2 SYDVKM. The CDR3 extends over 17 amino acids. The V end lost 3 bases, the J end lost 8 bases, and 23 bases lay between the germline ends. CDR3 DNA, as far as it was read: TGTGCCAGCAGTTTTCTTGTTCTGCGGGAAGCGAAGGATGAG. Encoded protein: CASSFLVLREAKDE. The whole CDR3 region reads CASSFLVLREAKDEQFF.

This clone was counted ten times or more. The CDR3 goes on 3 residues after the read ends, and that part is filled in from the germline J gene. The chain couples TRBV7-9 to TRBJ2-7, with D maybe TRBD2 (6 bases). Trimming pared 4 bases from V and 2 bases from J, leaving 15 bases between. From germline, CDR1 is SEHNR and CDR2 FQNEAQ (reference sequence). The CDR3 has 15 amino acids. Incomplete CDR3 DNA: TGTGCCAGCAGCTCAGCGGGCACAAACCCCTACGAG. Its protein is CASSSAGTNPYE. The CDR3 reads in full as CASSSAGTNPYEQYF.

The sample holds many counts of this clone. The read stops 3 residues short of the end of the CDR3; the missing end is completed from the germline J gene. The chain combines TRBV19 with TRBJ2-1, with 13 nucleotides matching TRBD2. CDR1 and CDR2 (germline): LNHDA, SQIVND (reference sequence). The CDR3 is 16 residues long. The ends lost 5 bases at V and 8 bases at J; junction bases unmatched: 9. The CDR3 loop is CASSSRTSGSRYEQFF. The CDR3 bases that were read are TGTGCCAGTAGTTCGAGGACTAGCGGGAGTAGGTATGAG.

The table lists this clone with many counts. The sequence runs out 3 residues before the end of the CDR3; the remainder is reconstructed from the germline J gene. V usage is TRBV5-6 and J usage is TRBJ2-7, with a tentative D call TRBD2 (6 bases). The germline CDR1 and CDR2 sequences are SGHDT and YYEEEE. Trimming left V 2 bases short and J 6 bases short, with 15 bases between. The CDR3 is 14 residues long. CDR3 DNA, as far as it was read: TGTGCCAGCAGCTTATTGACGGGGGTGGGCGAG. Translation gives CASSLLTGVGE. The full CDR3 protein reads CASSLLTGVGEQYF.

In its sample, this clone was seen many times. The CDR3 end lies 3 residues beyond the end of the read and is filled in from the germline J gene. The gene calls are TRBV20-1 and TRBJ2-2; tentative D call: TRBD2 (5 bases). V lost 6 bases, J lost 1 base, and 15 bases lay in between. The CDR3 covers 15 residues. CDR1 and CDR2 from the germline V gene are DFQATT and SNEGSKA (reference sequence). CDR3 in amino acids: CSAPRGSGNTGELFF. The covered CDR3 bases are TGCAGTGCCCCTCGGGGAAGCGGGAACACCGGGGAG.